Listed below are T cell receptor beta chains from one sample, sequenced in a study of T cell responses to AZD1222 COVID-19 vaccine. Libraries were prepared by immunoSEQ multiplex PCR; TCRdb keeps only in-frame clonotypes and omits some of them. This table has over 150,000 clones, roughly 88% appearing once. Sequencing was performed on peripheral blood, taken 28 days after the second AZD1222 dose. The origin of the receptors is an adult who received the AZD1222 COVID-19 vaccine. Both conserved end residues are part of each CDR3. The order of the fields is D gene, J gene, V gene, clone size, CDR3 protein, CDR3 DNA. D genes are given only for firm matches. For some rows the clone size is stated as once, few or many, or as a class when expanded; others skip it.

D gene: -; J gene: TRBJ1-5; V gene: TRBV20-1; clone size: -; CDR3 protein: CSASWDKSNQPQHF; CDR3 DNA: TGCAGTGCTAGTTGGGACAAAAGCAATCAGCCCCAGCATTTT
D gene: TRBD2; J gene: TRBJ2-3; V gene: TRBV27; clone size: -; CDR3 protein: CASSSAGRSDTQYF; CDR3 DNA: TGTGCCAGCAGTTCAGCGGGGAGGTCAGATACGCAGTATTTT
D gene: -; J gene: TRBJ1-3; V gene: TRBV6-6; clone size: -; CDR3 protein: CASSWDTGNTIYF; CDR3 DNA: TGTGCCAGCAGTTGGGACACTGGAAACACCATATATTTT
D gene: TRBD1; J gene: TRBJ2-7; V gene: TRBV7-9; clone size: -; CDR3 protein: CASSLAGQPSEQYF; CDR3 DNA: TGTGCCAGCAGCTTAGCGGGACAGCCTTCCGAGCAGTACTTC
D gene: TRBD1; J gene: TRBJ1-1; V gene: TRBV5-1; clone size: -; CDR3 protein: CASSSPTGGDTEAFF; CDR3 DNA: TGCGCCAGCAGCTCACCCACAGGGGGAGACACTGAAGCTTTCTTT
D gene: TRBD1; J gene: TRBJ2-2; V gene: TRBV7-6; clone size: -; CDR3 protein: CASSGRTGTNTGELFF; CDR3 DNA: TGTGCCAGCAGCGGACGGACAGGGACGAACACCGGGGAGCTGTTTTTT
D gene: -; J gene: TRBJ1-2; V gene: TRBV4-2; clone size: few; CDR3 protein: CASSQERGSYGYTF; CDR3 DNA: TGTGCCAGCAGCCAAGAGAGGGGATCCTATGGCTACACCTTC
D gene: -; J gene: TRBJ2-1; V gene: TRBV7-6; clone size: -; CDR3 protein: CASSLAVTHNNEQFF; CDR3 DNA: TGTGCCAGCAGCTTAGCGGTGACACACAACAATGAGCAGTTCTTC
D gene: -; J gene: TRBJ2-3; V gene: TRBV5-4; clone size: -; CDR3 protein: CASSLRQHTDTQYF; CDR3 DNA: TGTGCCAGCAGCTTGAGGCAGCACACAGATACGCAGTATTTT
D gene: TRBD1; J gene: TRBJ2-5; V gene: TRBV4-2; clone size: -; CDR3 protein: CASSQGDRPQETQYF; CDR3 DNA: TGTGCCAGCAGCCAAGGGGACAGACCTCAAGAGACCCAGTACTTC
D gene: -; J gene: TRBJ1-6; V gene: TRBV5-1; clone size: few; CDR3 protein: CASSPDLVGLYNSPLHF; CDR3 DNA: TGCGCCAGCAGCCCCGATCTTGTGGGGCTCTATAATTCACCCCTCCACTTT
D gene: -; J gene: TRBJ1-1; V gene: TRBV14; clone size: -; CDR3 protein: CASSQMVGRSEAFF; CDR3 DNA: TGTGCCAGCAGCCAGATGGTCGGGCGATCGGAAGCTTTCTTT
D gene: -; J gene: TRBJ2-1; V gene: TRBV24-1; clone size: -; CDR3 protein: CATSDLKGREYEQFF; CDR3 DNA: TGTGCCACCAGTGATTTAAAGGGACGGGAGTATGAGCAGTTCTTC
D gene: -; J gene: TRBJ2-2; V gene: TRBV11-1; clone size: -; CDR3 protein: CASSPRREEGLFF; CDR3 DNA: TGTGCCAGCAGCCCACGGAGGGAAGAGGGGCTGTTTTTT
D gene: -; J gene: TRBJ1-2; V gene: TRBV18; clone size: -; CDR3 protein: CASSTDRIYGYTF; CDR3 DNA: TGTGCCAGCTCAACAGACAGGATCTATGGCTACACCTTC
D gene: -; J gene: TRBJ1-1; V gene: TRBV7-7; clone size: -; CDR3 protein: CASSRTENTEAFF; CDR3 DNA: TGTGCCAGCAGCCGGACAGAGAACACTGAAGCTTTCTTT